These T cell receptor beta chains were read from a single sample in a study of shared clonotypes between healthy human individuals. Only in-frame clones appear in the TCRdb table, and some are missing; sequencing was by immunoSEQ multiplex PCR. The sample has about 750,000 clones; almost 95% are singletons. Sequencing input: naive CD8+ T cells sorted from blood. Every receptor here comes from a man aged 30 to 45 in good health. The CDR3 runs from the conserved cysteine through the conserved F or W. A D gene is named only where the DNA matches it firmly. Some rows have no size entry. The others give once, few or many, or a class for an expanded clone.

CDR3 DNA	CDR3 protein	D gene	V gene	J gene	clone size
TGTGCCAGCAGTGAGAGGGACTACCCGGCCTACAATGAGCAGTTCTTC	CASSERDYPAYNEQFF	TRBD2	TRBV2	TRBJ2-1	once
TGTGCCAGCAGCAGATTGGGGACAGGGAGTACAAATGAGCAGTTCTTC	CASSRLGTGSTNEQFF	TRBD1	TRBV5-4	TRBJ2-1	.
.	CASSLGFLAEDEAFF	.	TRBV7-9	TRBJ1-1	.
TGTGCCAGCAGTTACTCGACAGGACAAGAGACCCAGTACTTC	CASSYSTGQETQYF	.	TRBV6-6	TRBJ2-5	once
TGTGCCAGCTCACCAAGGTGGGGCACCGAGAGCTCTGGGGCCAACGTCCTGACTTTC	CASSPRWGTESSGANVLTF	.	TRBV18	TRBJ2-6	.
TGTGCCAGCAGTTTAAAACTCACGGTAGACGAGCAGTACTTC	CASSLKLTVDEQYF	.	TRBV28	TRBJ2-7	.
TGCAGCGCTGCGGGAGGGAATACCTACGAGCAGTACTTC	CSAAGGNTYEQYF	TRBD2	TRBV29-1	TRBJ2-7	.
TGTGCCAGCAGCGCTGTAGAGCGCTCCTACAATGAGCAGTTCTTC	CASSAVERSYNEQFF	.	TRBV9	TRBJ2-1	.
TGTGCCAGCAGTTTAAGACTAGCCCTGAACAATGAGCAGTTCTTC	CASSLRLALNNEQFF	TRBD2	TRBV27	TRBJ2-1	.
TGTGCCAGCAGCGCTGGGGGGCAGGAAGCTTTCTTT	CASSAGGQEAFF	.	TRBV9	TRBJ1-1	.
TGTGCCAGCAGCTTGGCCAGAATCTCTCATGATGGGACCCAGTACTTC	CASSLARISHDGTQYF	.	TRBV5-6	TRBJ2-5	.
TGCAGCGTTGAATTGACGGAGGAAGAGACCCAGTACTTC	CSVELTEEETQYF	.	TRBV29-1	TRBJ2-5	.
TGTGCCAGCAGTTTGCAAAGGTGGAACACTGAAGCTTTCTTT	CASSLQRWNTEAFF	.	TRBV27	TRBJ1-1	.
TGTGCCAGCAGCCCAGAAGGACTGTTTAATGAGCAGTTCTTC	CASSPEGLFNEQFF	.	TRBV9	TRBJ2-1	.
TGTGCCAGCAGACCGGAGGGGCAGGGGGCCCATGGCTACACCTTC	CASRPEGQGAHGYTF	TRBD1	TRBV28	TRBJ1-2	.
TGTGCCAGCGGAGAAGAGACCCAGTACTTC	CASGEETQYF	.	TRBV27	TRBJ2-5	.
TGTGCCAGTAGTATAGGGCCCGAGGACAACTATGGCTACACCTTC	CASSIGPEDNYGYTF	.	TRBV19	TRBJ1-2	.
TGTGCCAGCAGCCTCAGGACAGGCTACACTGAAGCTTTCTTT	CASSLRTGYTEAFF	TRBD1	TRBV7-9	TRBJ1-1	.
TGTGCCAGCAGCTTAGCGGTTGATCCCAATGAGCAGTTCTTC	CASSLAVDPNEQFF	.	TRBV7-9	TRBJ2-1	.
TGCGCCAGCAGCCAAGACACGCCCCGGGGTGAAAAACTGTTTTTT	CASSQDTPRGEKLFF	.	TRBV4-3	TRBJ1-4	many
TGTGCCAGCAGCTTAGGGAGACAAGGGAACTATGGCTACACCTTC	CASSLGRQGNYGYTF	.	TRBV13	TRBJ1-2	.
TGTGCCAGCAGCTTTTTGGGAGGGAGCACAGATACGCAGTATTTT	CASSFLGGSTDTQYF	TRBD2	TRBV5-4	TRBJ2-3	.
TGCGCCAGCAGTGATACTAGCGGGAGTAGAAGCACAGATACGCAGTATTTT	CASSDTSGSRSTDTQYF	TRBD2	TRBV10-1	TRBJ2-3	.
TGCGCCAGCAGTGAGTCTAGCGGGATCAGAACCTACGAGCAGTACTTC	CASSESSGIRTYEQYF	TRBD2	TRBV10-1	TRBJ2-7	.
TGTGCCAGCAGACTATCCGGGACAGGGTTCTACGAGCAGTACTTC	CASRLSGTGFYEQYF	TRBD1	TRBV14	TRBJ2-7	.
TGTGCCAGCAGCGGGGACTGGACACGGGGGAATCAGCCCCAGCATTTT	CASSGDWTRGNQPQHF	.	TRBV7-8	TRBJ1-5	.
TGTGCCAGCAGCCAAGACGGCTTTCAAGAGACCCAGTACTTC	CASSQDGFQETQYF	.	TRBV14	TRBJ2-5	.
TGTGCCAGCCGGATGACGGTAACCTACGAGCAGTACTTC	CASRMTVTYEQYF	.	TRBV5-5	TRBJ2-7	.
TGTGCCAGTAGTTATCTAAACACCGGGGAGCTGTTTTTT	CASSYLNTGELFF	.	TRBV19	TRBJ2-2	.
TGCGCCAGCAGCCTAACGTCGACTGGGGCCAACGTCCTGACTTTC	CASSLTSTGANVLTF	.	TRBV4-3	TRBJ2-6	.
TGCAGCGTTGAAGATACCGGAGAGTCCTACGAGCAGTACTTC	CSVEDTGESYEQYF	.	TRBV29-1	TRBJ2-7	.
TGTGCCAGCAGCCCCGCTGCGGGCGGAGGTCTCGAGCAGTACTTC	CASSPAAGGGLEQYF	.	TRBV7-9	TRBJ2-7	.
TGTGCCAGCAGCATCGGGCCCTTGAACACTGAAGCTTTCTTT	CASSIGPLNTEAFF	.	TRBV6-5	TRBJ1-1	.
TGTGCCAGCAGTCCCTCTCCAAGCACAGATACGCAGTATTTT	CASSPSPSTDTQYF	.	TRBV6-5	TRBJ2-3	.
TGTGCCAGCAAACCCAGGCGGGTAGCAACTCCCTACGAGCAGTACTTC	CASKPRRVATPYEQYF	.	TRBV28	TRBJ2-7	once
TGTGCCAGCAGTTCGTGGGGTGGAGGGGGCGACAATCAGCCCCAGCATTTT	CASSSWGGGGDNQPQHF	TRBD1	TRBV5-6	TRBJ1-5	once
TGTGCCAGCAGCTTAGATGGCGGAAGCAATCAGCCCCAGCATTTT	CASSLDGGSNQPQHF	.	TRBV11-2	TRBJ1-5	.
TGTGCCAGCAGCTTACTGCGTGGACCGGACAGCTACGAGCAGTACTTC	CASSLLRGPDSYEQYF	.	TRBV5-6	TRBJ2-7	.
TGTGCCTGGAGTGTATCCCCAGAAAAACTGTTTTTT	CAWSVSPEKLFF	.	TRBV30	TRBJ1-4	.
TGTGCCAGCAGCTCTACTATCTCAGGGGTCGTAAAGGGATACGAGCAGTACTTC	CASSSTISGVVKGYEQYF	.	TRBV7-9	TRBJ2-7	.
TGTGCCAGCAGCCCCAGGGGGGGGGTTGGTGATGGCTACACCTTC	CASSPRGGVGDGYTF	TRBD1	TRBV13	TRBJ1-2	.
TGCGCCAGCGCCGAGATCCCGGGCGGGAACACTGAAGCTTTCTTT	CASAEIPGGNTEAFF	.	TRBV5-1	TRBJ1-1	.
TGTGCCAGTAGTCCCTGGCGGGATGAGCAGTTCTTC	CASSPWRDEQFF	.	TRBV19	TRBJ2-1	.
TGTGCCAGCAGCGCGGTTCCAGATACGCAGTATTTT	CASSAVPDTQYF	.	TRBV9	TRBJ2-3	.
TGTGCCAGCAGTTTGATATCTAGCGGAAACACAGATACGCAGTATTTT	CASSLISSGNTDTQYF	TRBD2	TRBV28	TRBJ2-3	.
TGTGCCATCAGAGTGACAGGGATGAGTGACACTGAAGCTTTCTTT	CAIRVTGMSDTEAFF	TRBD1	TRBV10-3	TRBJ1-1	.
TGCAGCGTTGAACCCCTGGTTGGGGTACACTCTGGGGCCAACGTCCTGACTTTC	CSVEPLVGVHSGANVLTF	.	TRBV29-1	TRBJ2-6	.
TGTGCCAGCAGTGCCGATCACAGATACTACGAGCAGTACTTC	CASSADHRYYEQYF	.	TRBV27	TRBJ2-7	few
TGTGCCAGCGATGACCAAAAGGACAGGGGAGGGTTCCACGAGCAGTACTTC	CASDDQKDRGGFHEQYF	TRBD1	TRBV28	TRBJ2-7	.
TGTGCCAGCAGTTTACCCACGGGACAGGTCTCCTACAATGAGCAGTTCTTC	CASSLPTGQVSYNEQFF	TRBD1	TRBV28	TRBJ2-1	.